This T cell receptor (beta chain) was captured in a study of molecular identifiers for immune sequencing clone quantification. Per the germline V gene, CDR1 is SEHNR and CDR2 is FQNEAQ (reference sequence). The CDR3 totals 14 residues. Trimming pared 1 base from V and 6 bases from J, leaving 9 bases between. TCRdb recomputed calls from the PCR reads with MiXCR, one row per CDR3 protein. The sample includes around 460,000 distinct CDR3 sequences, around 23% of them seen just once. The sequencing input was naive CD8+ T cells from blood, with Jurkat cell RNA spiked in. Subset described: FACS-sorted CD8+CD4-CCR7+CD45RA+ naive T cells. The J gene is TRBJ2-2, the V gene TRBV7-9, with D tentatively TRBD2 (5 bases). The origin of this receptor is a human donor in good health. Some libraries in this study had Jurkat cell RNA spiked in. The CDR3 DNA reads TGTGCCAGCAGCTTAGTAAGCGGTGCCGGGGAGCTGTTTTTT. This gives the protein CASSLVSGAGELFF.